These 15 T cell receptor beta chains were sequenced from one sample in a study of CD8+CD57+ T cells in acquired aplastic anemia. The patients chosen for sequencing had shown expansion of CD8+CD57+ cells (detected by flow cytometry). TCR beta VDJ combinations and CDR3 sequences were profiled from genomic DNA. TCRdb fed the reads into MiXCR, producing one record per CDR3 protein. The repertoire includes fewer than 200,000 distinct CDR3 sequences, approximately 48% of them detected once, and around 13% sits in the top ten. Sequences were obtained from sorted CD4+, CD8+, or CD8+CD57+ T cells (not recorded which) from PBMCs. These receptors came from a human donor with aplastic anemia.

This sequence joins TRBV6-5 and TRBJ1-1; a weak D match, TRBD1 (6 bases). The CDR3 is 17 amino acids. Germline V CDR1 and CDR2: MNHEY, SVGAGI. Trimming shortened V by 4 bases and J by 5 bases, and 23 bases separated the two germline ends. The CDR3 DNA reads TGTGCCAGCAGTTCCTCAACCGGGACACCCGGGGAAACTGAAGCTTTCTTT. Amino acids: CASSSSTGTPGETEAFF.

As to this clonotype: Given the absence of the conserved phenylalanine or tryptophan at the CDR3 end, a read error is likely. Written as DNA, the CDR3 is TGTGCCAGCAGCTTCTATAATCCACCCCTCCACCTT. This encodes CASSFYNPPLHL. The rearrangement uses TRBV7-2 and TRBJ1-6, with D unclear. CDR3 length equals 12 residues. Germline loops: CDR1 SGHTA, CDR2 FQGNSA.

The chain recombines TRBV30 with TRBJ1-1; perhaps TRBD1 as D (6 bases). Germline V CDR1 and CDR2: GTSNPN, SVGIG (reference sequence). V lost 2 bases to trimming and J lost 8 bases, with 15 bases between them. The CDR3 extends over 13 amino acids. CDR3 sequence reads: CAWSLLTGTEAFF. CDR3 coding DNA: TGTGCCTGGAGTCTACTGACCGGGACAGAAGCTTTCTTT.

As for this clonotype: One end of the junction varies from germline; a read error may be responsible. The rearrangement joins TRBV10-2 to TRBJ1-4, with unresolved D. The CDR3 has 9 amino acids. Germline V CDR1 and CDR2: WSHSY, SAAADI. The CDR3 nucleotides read TGTGATACTAATGAAAAACTGTTTTTT. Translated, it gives CDTNEKLFF.

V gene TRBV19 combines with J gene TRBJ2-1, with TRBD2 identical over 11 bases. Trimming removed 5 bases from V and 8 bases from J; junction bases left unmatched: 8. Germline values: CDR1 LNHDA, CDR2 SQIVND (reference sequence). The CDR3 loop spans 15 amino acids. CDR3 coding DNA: TGTGCCAGTAGTGTCTTAGCGGGAGGGAACTATGAGCAGTTCTTC. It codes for CASSVLAGGNYEQFF.

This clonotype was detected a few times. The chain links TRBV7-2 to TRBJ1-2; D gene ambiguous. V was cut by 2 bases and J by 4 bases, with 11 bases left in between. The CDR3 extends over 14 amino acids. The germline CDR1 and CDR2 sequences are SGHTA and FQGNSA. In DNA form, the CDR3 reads TGTGCCAGCAGCTTAACCTCCAGTGGCTATGGCTACACCTTC. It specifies CASSLTSSGYGYTF.

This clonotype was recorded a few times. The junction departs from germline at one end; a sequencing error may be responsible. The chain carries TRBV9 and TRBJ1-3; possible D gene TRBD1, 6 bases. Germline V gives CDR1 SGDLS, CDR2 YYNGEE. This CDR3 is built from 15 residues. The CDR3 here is CACSFTAGDGNTIYF. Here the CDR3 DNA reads TGTGCCTGCAGTTTCACAGCAGGGGATGGAAACACCATATATTTT. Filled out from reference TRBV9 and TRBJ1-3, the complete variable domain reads DSGVTQTPKHLITATGQRVTLRCSPRSGDLSVYWYQQSLDQGLQFLIQYYNGEERAKGNILERFSAQQFPDLHSELNLSSLELGDSALYFCACSFTAGDGNTIYFGEGSWLTVV.

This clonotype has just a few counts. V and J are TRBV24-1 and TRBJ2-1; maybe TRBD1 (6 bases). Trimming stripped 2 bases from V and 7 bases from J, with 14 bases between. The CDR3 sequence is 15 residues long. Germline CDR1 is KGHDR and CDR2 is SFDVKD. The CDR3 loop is CATSDSTQGKNEQFF. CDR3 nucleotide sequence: TGTGCCACCAGTGATTCAACACAGGGAAAGAATGAGCAGTTCTTC.

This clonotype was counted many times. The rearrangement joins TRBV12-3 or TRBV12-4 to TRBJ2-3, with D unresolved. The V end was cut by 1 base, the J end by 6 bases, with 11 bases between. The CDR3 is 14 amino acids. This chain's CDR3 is CASSLGTVDDTQYF. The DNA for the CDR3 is TGTGCCAGCAGTTTAGGGACGGTAGATGATACGCAGTATTTT.

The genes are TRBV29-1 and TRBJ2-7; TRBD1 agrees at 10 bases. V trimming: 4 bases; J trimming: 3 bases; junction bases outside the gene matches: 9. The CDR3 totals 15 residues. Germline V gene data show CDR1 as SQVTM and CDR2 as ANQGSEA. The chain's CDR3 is CSVGDRGLLGYEQYF. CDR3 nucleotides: TGCAGCGTTGGAGACAGGGGGCTACTTGGCTACGAGCAGTACTTC.

CDR3 DNA: TGTGCCAGCAGCCAACCTGGGACAGTCCAAGAGACCCAGTACTTC. This encodes CASSQPGTVQETQYF. J is TRBJ2-5 and V is TRBV14; 7 nucleotides align to TRBD1. V lost 2 bases to trimming and J lost 1 base; unmatched junction nucleotides: 4. Per germline, CDR1 SGHDN and CDR2 FVKESK. The CDR3 totals 15 residues.

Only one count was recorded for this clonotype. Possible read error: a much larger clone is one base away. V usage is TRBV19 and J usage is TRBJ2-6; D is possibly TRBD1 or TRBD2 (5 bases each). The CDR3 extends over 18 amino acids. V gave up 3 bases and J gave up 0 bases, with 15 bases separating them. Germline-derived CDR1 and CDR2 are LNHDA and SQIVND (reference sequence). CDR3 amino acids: CASSMRGASLSGANVLTF. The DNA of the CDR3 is TGTGCCAGTAGTATGCGAGGGGCCTCTCTCTCTGGGGCCAACGTCCTGACTTTC.

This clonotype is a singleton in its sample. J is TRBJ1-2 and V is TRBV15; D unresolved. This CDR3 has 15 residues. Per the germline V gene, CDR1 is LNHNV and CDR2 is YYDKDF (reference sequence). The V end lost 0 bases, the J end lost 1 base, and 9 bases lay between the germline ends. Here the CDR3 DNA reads TGTGCCACCAGCAGAGACGTCGGGGTTAACTATGGCTACACCTTC. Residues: CATSRDVGVNYGYTF.

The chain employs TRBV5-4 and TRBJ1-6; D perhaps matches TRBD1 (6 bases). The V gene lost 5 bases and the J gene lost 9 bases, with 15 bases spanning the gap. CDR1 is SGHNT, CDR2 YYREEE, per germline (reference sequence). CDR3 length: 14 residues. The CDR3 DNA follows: TGTGCCAGCAGACAGGGCGCGGGTATTTCACCCCTCCACTTT. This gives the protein CASRQGAGISPLHF.

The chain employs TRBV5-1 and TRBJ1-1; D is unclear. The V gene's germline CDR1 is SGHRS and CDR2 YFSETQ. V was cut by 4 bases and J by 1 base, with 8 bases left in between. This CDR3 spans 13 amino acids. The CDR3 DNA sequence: TGCGCCAGCAGCCCCGGGTCGAACACTGAAGCTTTCTTT. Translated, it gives CASSPGSNTEAFF. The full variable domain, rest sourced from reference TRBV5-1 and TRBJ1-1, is KAGVTQTPRYLIKTRGQQVTLSCSPISGHRSVSWYQQTPGQGLQFLFEYFSETQRNKGNFPGRFSGRQFSNSRSEMNVSTLELGDSALYLCASSPGSNTEAFFGQGTRLTVV.